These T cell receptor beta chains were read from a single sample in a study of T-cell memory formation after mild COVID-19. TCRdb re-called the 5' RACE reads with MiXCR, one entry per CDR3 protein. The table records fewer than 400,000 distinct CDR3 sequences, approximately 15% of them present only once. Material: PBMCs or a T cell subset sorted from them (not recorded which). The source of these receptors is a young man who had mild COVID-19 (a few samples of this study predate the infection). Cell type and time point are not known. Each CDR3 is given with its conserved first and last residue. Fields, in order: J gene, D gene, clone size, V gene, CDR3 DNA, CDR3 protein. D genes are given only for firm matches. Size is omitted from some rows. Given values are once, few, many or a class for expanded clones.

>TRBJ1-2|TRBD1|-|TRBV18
TGTGCCAGCTCACCACAGGGGGCGCAGGCTAACTATGGCTACACCTTC
CASSPQGAQANYGYTF
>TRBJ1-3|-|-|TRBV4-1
TGCGCCAGCAGCCAAGTTCTCGTCTCTGGAAACACCATATATTTT
CASSQVLVSGNTIYF
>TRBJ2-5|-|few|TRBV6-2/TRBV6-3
TGTGCCAGCAGCCGGTTTGGCGGGCTAGGAGAGACCCAGTACTTC
CASSRFGGLGETQYF
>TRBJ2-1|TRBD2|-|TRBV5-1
TGCGCCAGCAGCTTAGGGACTAGCGGGGGGACTCTCAAGTTCTTC
CASSLGTSGGTLKFF
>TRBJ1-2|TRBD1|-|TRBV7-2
TGTGCCAGCACCCCTCCAGGGGGGCGCTCTTGGTATGGCTACACCTTC
CASTPPGGRSWYGYTF
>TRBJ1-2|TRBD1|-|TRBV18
TGTGCCAGCCTCTCGGGACAGGGAATTGGCTACACCTTC
CASLSGQGIGYTF
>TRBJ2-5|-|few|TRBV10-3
TGTGCCGTCGTTGTGGGGCCCCAAGAGACCCAGTACTTC
CAVVVGPQETQYF
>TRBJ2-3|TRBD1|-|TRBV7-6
TGTGCCAGCAGCGGAAAACAGGGGGCTACTAGCACAGATACGCAGTATTTT
CASSGKQGATSTDTQYF
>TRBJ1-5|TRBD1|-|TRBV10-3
TGTGCCATCAGGCAGGGGGCTGGTCAGCCCCAGCATTTT
CAIRQGAGQPQHF
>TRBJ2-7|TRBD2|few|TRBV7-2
TGTGCCAGCAGCCCCCGCCCCGGGACTATCTCCTACGAGCAGTACTTC
CASSPRPGTISYEQYF
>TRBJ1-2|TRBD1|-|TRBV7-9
TGTGCCAGCAGCTCCCTGGGACAGCGATACTATGGCTACACCTTC
CASSSLGQRYYGYTF
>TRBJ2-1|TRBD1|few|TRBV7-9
TGTGCCAGCAGCTTACAGGGGGCGGATTTCCACAATGAGCAGTTCTTC
CASSLQGADFHNEQFF
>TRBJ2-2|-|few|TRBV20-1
TGCAGTGCTAGAGATTACCGGGGCACCGGGGAGCTGTTTTTT
CSARDYRGTGELFF
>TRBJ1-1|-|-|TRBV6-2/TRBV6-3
TGTGCCAGCACATTCCTTGCTGAAGCTTTCTTT
CASTFLAEAFF